This T cell receptor beta chain was profiled in a study of OX40 agonist ivuxolimab in advanced cancers. Germline V gives CDR1 SEHNR, CDR2 FQNEAQ (reference sequence). Trimming left V 1 base short and J 6 bases short, with 9 bases between. The CDR3 length is 13 residues. Assay: immunoSEQ multiplex PCR; the TCRdb copy retains only in-frame clones and omits some. The sample includes 15,000 to 20,000 clones, 76% of them seen just once. This specimen was CD4+ or CD8+ T cells sorted from blood, taken in a trial of the OX40 agonist ivuxolimab. The chain is built from TRBV7-9 and TRBJ1-1; D remains ambiguous. This clonotype was obtained from an adult with an advanced solid tumor such as melanoma, head and neck, liver or kidney cancer. The CDR3 coding sequence is TGTGCCAGCAGCTTAGGGGGAGGGCCTGAAGCTTTCTTT. Encoded protein: CASSLGGGPEAFF. Filled out from reference TRBV7-9 and TRBJ1-1, the complete variable domain reads DTGVSQNPRHKITKRGQNVTFRCDPISEHNRLYWYRQTLGQGPEFLTYFQNEAQLEKSRLLSDRFSAERPKGSFSTLEIQRTEQGDSAMYLCASSLGGGPEAFFGQGTRLTVV.